This T cell receptor (beta chain) was identified during a study of shared clonotypes between healthy human individuals. Study donors comprised healthy, HIV-negative adults devoid of recent acute infection or vaccination. This table comes from immunoSEQ multiplex PCR, and its TCRdb copy is limited to in-frame clones, with some not included. The data show about 1.5 million clones, 98% seen once. The trim removed 6 bases at V and 5 bases at J, leaving 10 bases unmatched. Germline V gene sequence: CDR1 LNHDA, CDR2 SQIVND (reference sequence). CDR3 length equals 16 residues. The TCR was taken from a man younger than 40 in good health. The sequenced sample was naive CD4+ T cells sorted from blood. The subset is: CD45RA+ positively selected. J is TRBJ2-3 and V is TRBV19; 11 positions match TRBD2. CDR3 nucleotide sequence: TGTGCCAGTAGCAGTAGCGGGAGGGGGAAAGTAGATACGCAGTATTTT. The encoded protein is CASSSSGRGKVDTQYF.